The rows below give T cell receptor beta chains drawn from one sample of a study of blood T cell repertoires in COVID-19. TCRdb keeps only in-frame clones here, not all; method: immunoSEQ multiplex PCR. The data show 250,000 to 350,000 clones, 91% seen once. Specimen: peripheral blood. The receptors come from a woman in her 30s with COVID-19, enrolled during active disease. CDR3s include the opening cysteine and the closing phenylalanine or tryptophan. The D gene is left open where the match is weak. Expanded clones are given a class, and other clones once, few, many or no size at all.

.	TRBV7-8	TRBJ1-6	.	TGTGCCAGCAGCTCCGCGGGATTGGCGAGCTCCTATAATTCACCCCTCCACTTT	CASSSAGLASSYNSPLHF
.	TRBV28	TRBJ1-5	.	TGTGCCAGCAGTCCACGGACAGCTGGCGGGCCCCAGCATTTT	CASSPRTAGGPQHF
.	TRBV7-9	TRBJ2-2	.	TGTGCCAGCAGCTTAGCGGCGGGAACCGGGGAGCTGTTTTTT	CASSLAAGTGELFF
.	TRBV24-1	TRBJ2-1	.	TGTGCCACCAGTGATTTCGGCGGGGATTACAATGAGCAGTTCTTC	CATSDFGGDYNEQFF
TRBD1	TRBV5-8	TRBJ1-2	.	TGTGCCAGCAGCTTGGGAGACAGGGGCTATGGCTACACCTTC	CASSLGDRGYGYTF
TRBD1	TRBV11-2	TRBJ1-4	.	TGTGCCAGCAGCATGGCCGGGACAGCTGATGAAAAACTGTTTTTT	CASSMAGTADEKLFF
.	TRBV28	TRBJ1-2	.	TGTGCCAGCAGCTCCCACATCTATGGCTACACCTTC	CASSSHIYGYTF
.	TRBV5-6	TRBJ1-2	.	TGTGCCAGCAGCTCCCCCGCGGGTACCTATGGCTACACCTTC	CASSSPAGTYGYTF
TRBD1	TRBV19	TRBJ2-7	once	TGTGCCAGTAGTAGCGACAGACAGGGATACTACGAGCAGTACTTC	CASSSDRQGYYEQYF
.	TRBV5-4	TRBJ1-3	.	TGTGCCAGCAGCCTCGGGGGATCTGGAAACACCATATATTTT	CASSLGGSGNTIYF
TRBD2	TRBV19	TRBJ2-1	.	TGTGCCAGTAGCCGGGGACTAGCGGGAGACAATGAGCAGTTCTTC	CASSRGLAGDNEQFF
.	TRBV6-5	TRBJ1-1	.	TGTGCCAGCAGTTACCAGGGGCCGGAGAACACTGAAGCTTTCTTT	CASSYQGPENTEAFF
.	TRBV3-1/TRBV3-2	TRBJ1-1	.	TGTGCCAGCAGCCAAGCAGGTGTCACTGAAGCTTTCTTT	CASSQAGVTEAFF
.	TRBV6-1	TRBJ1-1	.	TGTGCCAGCAGTGAAACGCGGGTAAACACTGAAGCTTTCTTT	CASSETRVNTEAFF
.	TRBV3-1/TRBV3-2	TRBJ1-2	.	TGTGCCAGCAGCCCGAGGGAAGGGATCTTTAACTATGGCTACACCTTC	CASSPREGIFNYGYTF
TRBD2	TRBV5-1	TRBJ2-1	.	TGCGCCAGCAGCCCTACTAGCGGAACCTACAATGAGCAGTTCTTC	CASSPTSGTYNEQFF
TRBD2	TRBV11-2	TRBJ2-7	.	TGTGCCAGCAGCTTAAGACTAGCGGGGGGTGTGATCTACGAGCAGTACTTC	CASSLRLAGGVIYEQYF
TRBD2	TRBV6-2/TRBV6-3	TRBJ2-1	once	TGTGCCAGCAGTTCTAGTTTGAGCGGGAAGGACAATGAGCAGTTCTTC	CASSSSLSGKDNEQFF
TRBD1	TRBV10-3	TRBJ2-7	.	TGTGCCATCAGGGGACAGGGTGGGTACGAGCAGTACTTC	CAIRGQGGYEQYF
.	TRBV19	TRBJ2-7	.	TGTGCCAGTAGTATAGGGGCCAGGGCCGGCTCCTACGAGCAGTACTTC	CASSIGARAGSYEQYF
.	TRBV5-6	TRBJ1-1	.	TGTGCCAGCAGCCGTACCACAGGTGTTGGAGCTTTCTTT	CASSRTTGVGAFF
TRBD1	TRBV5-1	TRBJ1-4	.	TGCGCCAGCAGCTTGGGGACAGGACTGGAAAAACTGTTTTTT	CASSLGTGLEKLFF
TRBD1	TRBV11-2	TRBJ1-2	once	TGTGCCAGCAGCCATTACCGGGACAGGGGGCTCAATGGCTACACCTTC	CASSHYRDRGLNGYTF
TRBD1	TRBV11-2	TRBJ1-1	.	TGTGCCAGCAGTTCTCTTCCAGGGGGCACTGAAGCTTTCTTT	CASSSLPGGTEAFF
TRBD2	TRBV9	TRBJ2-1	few	TGTGCCAGCACCCTAGACGGTAGCGGGAGAAGTGAGCAGTTCTTC	CASTLDGSGRSEQFF
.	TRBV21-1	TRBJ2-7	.	TGTGCCAGCAGCAAAGAGCCGACATACGAGCAGTACTTC	CASSKEPTYEQYF
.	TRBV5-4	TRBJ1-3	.	TGTGCCAGCAGCTTGGTTGGTAGGACTGCTGGAAACACCATATATTTT	CASSLVGRTAGNTIYF
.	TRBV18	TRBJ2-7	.	TGTGCCAGCTCACCCGGGTACCACCCCTACGAGCAGTACTTC	CASSPGYHPYEQYF
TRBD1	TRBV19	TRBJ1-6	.	TGTGCCAGTAGTAGACAGGGGTTGGATTCACCCCTCCACTTT	CASSRQGLDSPLHF
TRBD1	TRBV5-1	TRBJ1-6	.	TGCGCCAGCAGCTCGCGGACAGGGGGCGATTCACCCCTCCACTTT	CASSSRTGGDSPLHF
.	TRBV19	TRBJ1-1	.	TGTGCCAGTAGGAGCGAGGGCGAAGGGTATTCTTCGGACACTGAAGCTTTCTTT	CASRSEGEGYSSDTEAFF
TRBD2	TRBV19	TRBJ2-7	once	TGTGCCAGTAGTATTTCAGCGGGAGTAGAGCAGTACTTC	CASSISAGVEQYF
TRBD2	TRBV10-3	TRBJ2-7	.	TGTGCCTCGGGGGGAGGAGAGGCCTACGAGCAGTACTTC	CASGGGEAYEQYF
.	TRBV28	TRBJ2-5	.	TGTGCCAGCAGTATCCCAGGGAAAGAGACCCAGTACTTC	CASSIPGKETQYF
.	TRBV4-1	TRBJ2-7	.	TGCGCCAGCAGTCCAAGGACAGACTACGAGCAGTACTTC	CASSPRTDYEQYF
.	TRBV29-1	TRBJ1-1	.	TGCAGCGTTGTAAGGGGAAGCACTGAAGCTTTCTTT	CSVVRGSTEAFF
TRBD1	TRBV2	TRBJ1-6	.	TGTGCCAGCATTCGGGACAGGATATCCAATTCACCCCTCCACTTT	CASIRDRISNSPLHF
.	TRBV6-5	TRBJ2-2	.	TGTGCCAGCAGCAGGTTGACCTCGAACACCGGGGAGCTGTTTTTT	CASSRLTSNTGELFF
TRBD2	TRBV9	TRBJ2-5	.	TGTGCCAGCAGCGTAGGGCCGGGGACTAGCGGGATTATGGAGACCCAGTACTTC	CASSVGPGTSGIMETQYF
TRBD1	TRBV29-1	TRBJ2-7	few	TGCAGCGGGGGACAGGGGGCAGGGGAGCAGTACTTC	CSGGQGAGEQYF
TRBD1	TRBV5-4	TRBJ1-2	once	TGTGCCAGCAGCCAGGGACAGGGGGCAGAGACCTTC	CASSQGQGAETF
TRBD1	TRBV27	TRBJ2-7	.	TGTGCCAGCAGTTACCGGGACAGCTACGAGCAGTACTTC	CASSYRDSYEQYF
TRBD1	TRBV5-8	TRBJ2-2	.	TGTGCCAGCAAGGGAAACAGGGGGCGCGAAAACACCGGGGAGCTGTTTTTT	CASKGNRGRENTGELFF
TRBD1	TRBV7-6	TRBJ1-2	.	TGTGCCAGCAGCTTAGTACCAGGACAGGGTAACTATGGCTACACCTTC	CASSLVPGQGNYGYTF
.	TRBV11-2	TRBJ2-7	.	TGTGCCAGCAGCTTAGCTAGCAGTTACGAGCAGTACTTC	CASSLASSYEQYF
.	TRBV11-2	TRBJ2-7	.	TGTGCCAGCAGCTTAGATTCAGGCCTACCCCCCTACGAGCAGTACTTC	CASSLDSGLPPYEQYF
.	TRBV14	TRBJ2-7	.	TGTGCCAGCAGCCAAGGACAGTCCCCCTTCTACGAGCAGTACTTC	CASSQGQSPFYEQYF
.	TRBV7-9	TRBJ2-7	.	TGTGCCAGCAGCGAGTCAGGGCTCCACTACGAGCAGTACTTC	CASSESGLHYEQYF
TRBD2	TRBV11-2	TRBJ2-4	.	TGTGCCAGCAGCTTAGATTGGGCAGCGGGGAACATTCAGTACTTC	CASSLDWAAGNIQYF
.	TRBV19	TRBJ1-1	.	TGTGCCAGTAGTCTTCAGGGAAGCACTGAAGCTTTCTTT	CASSLQGSTEAFF
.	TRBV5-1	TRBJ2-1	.	TGCGCCAGCAGCCTGCTGGGGCCTCCCACTGAGCAGTTCTTC	CASSLLGPPTEQFF
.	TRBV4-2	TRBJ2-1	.	TGTGCCAGCAGCCAACAACCGACAAATGAGCAGTTCTTC	CASSQQPTNEQFF
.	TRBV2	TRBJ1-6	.	TGTGCCAGCAGTGAAACAGGGTCTTATAATTCACCCCTCCACTTT	CASSETGSYNSPLHF
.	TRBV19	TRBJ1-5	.	TGTGCCAGTAGTCGGGTAAATAGCAATCAGCCCCAGCATTTT	CASSRVNSNQPQHF